These 20 T cell receptor beta chains originate from one sample sequenced in a study of cytomegalovirus exposure and HLA in healthy donors (TCRdb year 2017). To prepare the library, the immunoSEQ multiplex PCR assay was applied. For the multiplex PCR, a mixture combining 60 forward primers for TCR Vbeta segments and 13 reverse primers for TCR Jbeta segments was used. What TCRdb holds here is the immuneACCESS table cut down to in-frame rearrangements. Part of the clones is not present; checked against another copy, under half of the missing clones reflect an unresolved V gene, and the others are unexplained. The sample profile shows about 150,000 clones; around 75% of them were found once. The ten biggest clones cover 6% to 8.5% of the sample. The sequenced sample consisted of PBMCs. Receptors originate from a man aged 30 to 45 in good health and CMV-seronegative.

This chain links TRBV7-9 with TRBJ1-1; a possible D gene is TRBD1 (6 bases). This CDR3 has 15 amino acids. V was clipped by 4 bases and J by 7 bases, with 19 bases between them. The germline CDR1 and CDR2 sequences are SEHNR and FQNEAQ (reference sequence). CDR3 coding DNA: TGTGCCAGCAGCTCCCCCGGACAGTCCTACATTGAAGCTTTCTTT. This encodes CASSSPGQSYIEAFF.

The rearrangement uses TRBV5-1 and TRBJ2-2; D call uncertain. Germline loops: CDR1 SGHRS, CDR2 YFSETQ. The CDR3 consists of 12 residues. Trimming took off 7 bases at V and 1 base at J, with 5 bases between the two ends. The CDR3 sequence: CASSENTGELFF. In nucleotides, the CDR3 is TGCGCCAGCTCAGAGAACACCGGGGAGCTGTTTTTT.

The chain links TRBV19 to TRBJ2-7, with D uncertain. V gave up 9 bases and J gave up 1 base, with 13 bases separating them. Germline V gene sequence: CDR1 LNHDA, CDR2 SQIVND (reference sequence). The CDR3 length is 13 residues. The CDR3 is CASASPGSYEQYF. CDR3 DNA: TGTGCCAGCGCGTCGCCCGGGTCCTACGAGCAGTACTTC.

The rearrangement links TRBV6-5 to TRBJ1-2; TRBD1 agrees at 8 bases. Germline CDR1 MNHEY, CDR2 SVGAGI. The trim removed 6 bases at V and 0 bases at J, leaving 3 bases unmatched. The CDR3 runs 14 residues. CDR3 region: CASRVTGANYGYTF. The CDR3, as DNA: TGTGCCAGCAGAGTGACAGGGGCTAACTATGGCTACACCTTC.

This chain links TRBV27 with TRBJ1-2, with D perhaps matching TRBD1 (6 bases). This CDR3 has 12 residues. V was trimmed by 4 bases and J by 14 bases, leaving 17 bases between them. In germline, CDR1 is MNHEY, CDR2 SMNVEV (reference sequence). CDR3 nucleotide sequence: TGTGCCAGCAGTTCACCGCCCAGGGGCGAGACCTTC. Encoded protein: CASSSPPRGETF.

The chain combines TRBV10-3 with TRBJ2-7; TRBD1 might be the D (6 bases). CDR1 and CDR2 from the germline V gene are ENHRY and SYGVKD. V lost 6 bases and J lost 7, with 16 bases in between. CDR3 length equals 13 residues. The CDR3 here is CAIRTTGPGEQYF. As DNA, the CDR3 is TGTGCCATCAGGACGACAGGTCCGGGGGAGCAGTACTTC.

The chain has TRBV7-9 and TRBJ2-3; possible D gene TRBD1, 6 bases. This CDR3 has 15 residues. Germline V gene lookup returns CDR1 SEHNR and CDR2 FQNEAQ (reference sequence). V dropped 4 bases and J dropped 1 base, with 12 bases sitting between them. CDR3 DNA: TGTGCCAGCAGCTCAAAACAGGGCCGCACAGATACGCAGTATTTT. Its protein is CASSSKQGRTDTQYF.

The chain couples TRBV2 to TRBJ1-5, with a tentative D call TRBD1 (5 bases). The CDR3 has 14 residues. Germline loops: CDR1 SNHLY, CDR2 FYNNEI. Trimming took 3 bases from V and 2 from J, leaving 8 bases between them. CDR3 protein: CASSDPRGNQPQHF. The CDR3 nucleotides read TGTGCCAGCAGTGACCCCAGGGGCAATCAGCCCCAGCATTTT.

The chain recombines TRBV9 with TRBJ2-2; 9 bases agree with TRBD2. Germline loops: CDR1 SGDLS, CDR2 YYNGEE. J lost 2 bases, V lost 3 bases, and 8 bases had no gene match. This CDR3 spans 17 amino acids. In DNA form, the CDR3 reads TGTGCCAGCAGCGACCCCAGACTAGCGGACAACACCGGGGAGCTGTTTTTT. Protein sequence: CASSDPRLADNTGELFF.

The chain joins TRBV19 to TRBJ1-6; no clear D gene. Germline loops: CDR1 LNHDA, CDR2 SQIVND (reference sequence). CDR3 size: 14 residues. V lost 7 bases, J lost 9 bases, and 16 bases lay in between. The CDR3 bases are TGTGCCAGTACCGGAAGCGGGTCTCCTTCACCCCTCCACTTT. It specifies CASTGSGSPSPLHF. The full variable domain, its missing parts supplied by reference TRBV19 and TRBJ1-6, is DGGITQSPKYLFRKEGQNVTLSCEQNLNHDAMYWYRQDPGQGLRLIYYSQIVNDFQKGDIAEGYSVSREKKESFPLTVTSAQKNPTAFYLCASTGSGSPSPLHFGNGTRLTVT.

V is TRBV11-3 and J is TRBJ2-2, with 8 bases lining up with TRBD2. J lost 3 bases, V lost 5 bases, and 14 bases had no gene match. This CDR3 has 18 residues. Germline CDR1 SGHNT, CDR2 YENEEA. The CDR3 DNA is TGTGCCAGCAGCCCGGCCTGGGGCCCGGGGGGGCACACCGGGGAGCTGTTTTTT. It specifies CASSPAWGPGGHTGELFF.

The table lists this clone with a few counts. J is TRBJ1-1 and V is TRBV28; 8 bases align to TRBD1. CDR1 is MDHEN and CDR2 is SYDVKM in the germline V gene. V dropped 0 bases and J dropped 4; count of bases not matched to a gene: 1. The CDR3 runs to 14 residues. CDR3 residues: CASSLWGQVTEAFF. CDR3 coding DNA: TGTGCCAGCAGTTTATGGGGACAGGTCACTGAAGCTTTCTTT.

The chain has TRBV6-1 and TRBJ2-7; D unclear. This CDR3 is built from 16 residues. CDR1 MNHNS and CDR2 SASEGT come from the germline V gene. V was shortened by 2 bases and J by 0 bases, with 14 bases between the two germline ends. CDR3: CASSELGSQSSYEQYF. The CDR3 DNA reads TGTGCCAGCAGTGAATTGGGCAGCCAGAGCTCCTACGAGCAGTACTTC.

The J gene is TRBJ2-2, the V gene TRBV4-1, with D unclear. CDR1 is MGHRA, CDR2 YSYEKL, per germline. The CDR3 contains 16 residues. The V gene lost 4 bases and the J gene lost 3 bases, with 15 bases spanning the gap. CDR3 DNA: TGCGCCAGCAGCCCCACCCAACAGAGCTACACCGGGGAGCTGTTTTTT. Protein: CASSPTQQSYTGELFF.

This clone appeared once. The chain is built from TRBV21-1 and TRBJ2-1; the tabulated D call, TRBD2, remains unverified against the DNA. TRBV21-1 is recorded as a pseudogene. The CDR3 has 12 amino acids. The CDR3 spells CASSRRGDEQFF. CDR3 nucleotides: TGTGCCAGCAGCAGGCGGGGGGATGAGCAGTTCTTC.

This chain connects TRBV4-1 to TRBJ2-1; possibly TRBD1 for D (6 bases). The CDR3 runs 21 residues. CDR1 and CDR2 (germline): MGHRA, YSYEKL. V was cut by 4 bases and J by 4 bases, with 32 bases left in between. CDR3 region: CASSLLSRQATILCLYNEQFF. The DNA for the CDR3 is TGCGCCAGCAGCCTCCTTTCGAGACAGGCGACGATCTTGTGTTTGTACAATGAGCAGTTCTTC.

This clone was counted a single time. This chain joins TRBV18 and TRBJ2-5; the match to TRBD2 covers 8 bases. This CDR3 is built from 16 residues. Germline loops: CDR1 KGHSH, CDR2 LQKENI. V gave up 3 bases and J gave up 0 bases; unmatched junction bases: 6. Here the CDR3 reads CASSPLSGSNQETQYF. The CDR3 DNA is TGTGCCAGCTCACCCCTCAGCGGGAGTAACCAAGAGACCCAGTACTTC.

The chain recombines TRBV10-1 with TRBJ2-7; D possibly corresponds to TRBD2 (6 bases). The V and J ends lost 2 bases and 3 bases respectively, with 11 bases between them. The CDR3 has 14 amino acids. The germline V gene encodes CDR1 WNHNN and CDR2 SYGVQD (reference sequence). The CDR3: CASSETGEHYEQYF. In nucleotides, the CDR3 is TGCGCCAGCAGTGAGACGGGAGAACACTACGAGCAGTACTTC.

V usage is TRBV6-1 and J usage is TRBJ1-1; D gene unclear. The ends were cut back, 1 base at V and 3 bases at J, with 9 bases in the middle. CDR3 length: 14 amino acids. Germline V gene data show CDR1 as MNHNS and CDR2 as SASEGT. This CDR3 is CASSEDNWYTEAFF. The DNA for the CDR3 is TGTGCCAGCAGTGAAGACAATTGGTACACTGAAGCTTTCTTT.

The V gene is TRBV7-7, the J gene TRBJ2-5, with 9 bases lining up with TRBD2. The CDR3 consists of 18 residues. CDR1 and CDR2 (germline): SSHAT, FNYEAQ (reference sequence). The junction had 14 bases not matched to a gene; V was cut back by 2 bases and J by 4 bases. CDR3 residues: CASSLSRGPAGGRETQYF. CDR3 bases: TGTGCCAGCAGCTTATCAAGGGGACCCGCGGGGGGGCGAGAGACCCAGTACTTC.